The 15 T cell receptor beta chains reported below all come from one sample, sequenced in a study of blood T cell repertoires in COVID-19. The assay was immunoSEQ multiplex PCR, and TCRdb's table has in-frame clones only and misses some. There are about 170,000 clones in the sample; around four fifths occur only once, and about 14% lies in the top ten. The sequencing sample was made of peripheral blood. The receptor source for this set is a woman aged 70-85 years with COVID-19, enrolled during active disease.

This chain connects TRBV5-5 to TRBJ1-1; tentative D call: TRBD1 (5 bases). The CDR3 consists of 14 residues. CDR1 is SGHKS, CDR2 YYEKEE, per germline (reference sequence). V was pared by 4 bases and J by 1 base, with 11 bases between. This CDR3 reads CASSLQVGNTEAFF. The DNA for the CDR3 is TGTGCCAGCAGCCTACAGGTGGGGAACACTGAAGCTTTCTTT.

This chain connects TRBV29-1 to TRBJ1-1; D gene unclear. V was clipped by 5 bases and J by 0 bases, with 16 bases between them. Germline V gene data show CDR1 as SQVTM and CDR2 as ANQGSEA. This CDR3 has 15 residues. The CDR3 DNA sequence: TGCAGCGTTCCCCACCTCCGCGGGATGAACACTGAAGCTTTCTTT. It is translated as CSVPHLRGMNTEAFF.

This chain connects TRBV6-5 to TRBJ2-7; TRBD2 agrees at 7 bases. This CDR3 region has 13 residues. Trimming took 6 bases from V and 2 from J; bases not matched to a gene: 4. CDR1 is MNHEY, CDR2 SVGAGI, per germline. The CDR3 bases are TGTGCCAGCAGCGAGGGGACTACCTACGAGCAGTACGTC. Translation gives CASSEGTTYEQYV.

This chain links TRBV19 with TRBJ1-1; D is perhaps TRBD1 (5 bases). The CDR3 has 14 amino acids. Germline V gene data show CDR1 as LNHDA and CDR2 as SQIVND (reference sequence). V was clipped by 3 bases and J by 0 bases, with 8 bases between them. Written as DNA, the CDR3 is TGTGCCAGTAGTATCGGACAAGTGAACACTGAAGCTTTCTTT. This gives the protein CASSIGQVNTEAFF.

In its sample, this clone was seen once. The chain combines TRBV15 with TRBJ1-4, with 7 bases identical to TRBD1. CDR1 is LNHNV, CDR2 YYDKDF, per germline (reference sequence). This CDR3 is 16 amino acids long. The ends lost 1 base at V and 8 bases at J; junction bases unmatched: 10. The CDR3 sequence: CATSRGPIRQGEKLFF. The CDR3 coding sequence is TGTGCCACCAGCAGAGGCCCGATCCGACAGGGCGAAAAACTGTTTTTT.

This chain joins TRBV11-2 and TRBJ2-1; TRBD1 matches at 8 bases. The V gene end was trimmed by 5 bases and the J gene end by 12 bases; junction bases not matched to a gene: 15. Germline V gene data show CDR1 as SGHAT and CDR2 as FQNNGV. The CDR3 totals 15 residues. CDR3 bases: TGTGCCAGCAGCGCAGGGGGCGCGGGGATGTTCGGGCAGTTCTTC. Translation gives CASSAGGAGMFGQFF. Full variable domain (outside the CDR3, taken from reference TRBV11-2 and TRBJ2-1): EAGVAQSPRYKIIEKRQSVAFWCNPISGHATLYWYQQILGQGPKLLIQFQNNGVVDDSQLPKDRFSAERLKGVDSTLKIQPAKLEDSAVYLCASSAGGAGMFGQFFGPGTRLTVL.

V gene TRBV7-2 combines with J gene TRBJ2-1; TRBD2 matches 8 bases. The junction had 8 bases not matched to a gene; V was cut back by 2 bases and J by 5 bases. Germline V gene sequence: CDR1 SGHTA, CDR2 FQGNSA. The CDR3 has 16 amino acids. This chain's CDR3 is CASSLSSGRVHNEQFF. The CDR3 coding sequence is TGTGCCAGCAGCTTATCGTCCGGGAGGGTCCACAATGAGCAGTTCTTC. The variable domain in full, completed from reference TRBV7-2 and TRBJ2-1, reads GAGVSQSPSNKVTEKGKDVELRCDPISGHTALYWYRQSLGQGLEFLIYFQGNSAPDKSGLPSDRFSAERTGGSVSTLTIQRTQQEDSAVYLCASSLSSGRVHNEQFFGPGTRLTVL.

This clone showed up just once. DNA for the CDR3: TGTGCCAGCAGTGATTTCGGGGGGATACTAAACACCATATATTTT. It translates to CASSDFGGILNTIYF. This chain uses TRBV6-1 with TRBJ1-3; TRBD1 might be the D (5 bases). CDR1 is MNHNS and CDR2 is SASEGT in the germline V gene. CDR3 length: 15 amino acids. Trimming cost V 3 bases and J 6 bases, with 15 bases left between them.

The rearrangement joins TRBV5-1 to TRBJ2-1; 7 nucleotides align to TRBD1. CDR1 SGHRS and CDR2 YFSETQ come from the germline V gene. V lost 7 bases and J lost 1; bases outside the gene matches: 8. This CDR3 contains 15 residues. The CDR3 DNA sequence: TGCGCCAGCGGACCGGGACAGCAATCCTACAATGAGCAGTTCTTC. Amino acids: CASGPGQQSYNEQFF.

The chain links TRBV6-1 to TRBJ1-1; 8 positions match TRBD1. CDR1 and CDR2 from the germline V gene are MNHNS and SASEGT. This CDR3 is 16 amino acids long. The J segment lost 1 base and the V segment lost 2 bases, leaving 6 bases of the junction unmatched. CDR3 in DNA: TGTGCCAGCAGTGAAATTTCGGGACAGGCGAACACTGAAGCTTTCTTT. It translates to CASSEISGQANTEAFF.

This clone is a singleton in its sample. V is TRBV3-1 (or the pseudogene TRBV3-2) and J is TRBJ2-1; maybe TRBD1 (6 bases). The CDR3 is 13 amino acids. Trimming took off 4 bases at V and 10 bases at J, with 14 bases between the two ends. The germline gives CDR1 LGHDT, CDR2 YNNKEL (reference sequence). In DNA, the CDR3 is TGTGCCAGCAGCCCCCACCGACAGGCCGAGCAGTTCTTC. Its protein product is CASSPHRQAEQFF.

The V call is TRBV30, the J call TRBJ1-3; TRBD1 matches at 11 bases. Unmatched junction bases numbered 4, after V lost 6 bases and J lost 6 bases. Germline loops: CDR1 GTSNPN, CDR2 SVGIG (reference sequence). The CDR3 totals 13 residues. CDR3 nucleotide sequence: TGTGCCTGCCGGGACAGGGGGTTAAACACCATATATTTT. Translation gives CACRDRGLNTIYF.

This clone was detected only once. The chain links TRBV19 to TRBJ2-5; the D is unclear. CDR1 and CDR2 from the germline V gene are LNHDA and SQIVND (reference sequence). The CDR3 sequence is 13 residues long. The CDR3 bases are TGTGCATCGCAGGCAGCCTTCCAAGAGACCCAGTACTTC. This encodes CASQAAFQETQYF.

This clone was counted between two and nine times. Here the CDR3 reads CASSLVSGGLLFF. The CDR3 DNA reads as TGTGCCAGCAGTTTAGTTTCAGGGGGCTTGCTGTTTTTT. The chain employs TRBV12-3 or TRBV12-4 and TRBJ1-4; the match to TRBD1 covers 8 bases. Germline trimming cut 1 base from V and 14 bases from J; bases unmatched to any gene: 6. CDR3 size: 13 residues.

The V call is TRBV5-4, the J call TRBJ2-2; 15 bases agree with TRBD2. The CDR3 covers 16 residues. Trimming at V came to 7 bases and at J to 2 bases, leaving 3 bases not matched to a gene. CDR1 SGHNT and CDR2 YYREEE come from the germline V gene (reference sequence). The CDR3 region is CASGGLAGGNTGELFF. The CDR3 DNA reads TGTGCCAGCGGGGGACTAGCGGGAGGTAACACCGGGGAGCTGTTTTTT.